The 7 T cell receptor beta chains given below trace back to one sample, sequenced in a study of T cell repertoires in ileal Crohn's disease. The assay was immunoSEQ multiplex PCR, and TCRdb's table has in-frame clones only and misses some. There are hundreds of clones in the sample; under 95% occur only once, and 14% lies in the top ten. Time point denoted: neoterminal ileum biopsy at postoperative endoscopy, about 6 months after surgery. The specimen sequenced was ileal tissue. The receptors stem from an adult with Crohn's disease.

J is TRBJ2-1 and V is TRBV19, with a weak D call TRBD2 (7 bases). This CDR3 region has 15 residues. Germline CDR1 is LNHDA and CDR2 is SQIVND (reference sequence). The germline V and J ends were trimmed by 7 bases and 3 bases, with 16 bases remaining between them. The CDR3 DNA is TGTGCCAGTAACCGGGGGGACACCCTCTACAATGAGCAGTTCTTC. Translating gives CASNRGDTLYNEQFF.

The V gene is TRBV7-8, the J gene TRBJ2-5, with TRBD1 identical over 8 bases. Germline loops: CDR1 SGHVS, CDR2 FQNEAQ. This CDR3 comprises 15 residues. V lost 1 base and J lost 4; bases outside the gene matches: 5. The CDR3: CASSLGPGQGETQYF. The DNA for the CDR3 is TGTGCCAGCAGCTTAGGCCCAGGACAGGGAGAGACCCAGTACTTC.

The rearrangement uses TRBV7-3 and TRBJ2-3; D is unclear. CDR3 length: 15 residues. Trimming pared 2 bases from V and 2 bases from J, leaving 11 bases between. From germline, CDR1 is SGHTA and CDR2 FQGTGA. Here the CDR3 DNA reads TGTGCCAGCAGCTTACTTTTCAGCTCCACAGATACGCAGTATTTT. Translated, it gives CASSLLFSSTDTQYF.

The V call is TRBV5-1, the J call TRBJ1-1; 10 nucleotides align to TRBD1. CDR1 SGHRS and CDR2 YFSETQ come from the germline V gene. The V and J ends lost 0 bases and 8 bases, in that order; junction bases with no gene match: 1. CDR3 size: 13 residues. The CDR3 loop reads CASSLVGQGEAFF. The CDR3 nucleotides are TGCGCCAGCAGCTTGGTGGGACAGGGGGAAGCTTTCTTT.

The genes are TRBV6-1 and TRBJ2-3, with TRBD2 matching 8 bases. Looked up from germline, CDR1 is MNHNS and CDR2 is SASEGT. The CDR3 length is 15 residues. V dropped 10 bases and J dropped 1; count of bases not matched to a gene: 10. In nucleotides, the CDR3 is TGTGCCAACATGCCGGGGGGGCTTGGCACAGATACGCAGTATTTT. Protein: CANMPGGLGTDTQYF.

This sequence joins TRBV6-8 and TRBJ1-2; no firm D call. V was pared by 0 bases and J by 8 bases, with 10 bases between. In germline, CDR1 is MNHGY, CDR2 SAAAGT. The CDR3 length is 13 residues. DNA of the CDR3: TGTGCCAGCAGTTACTCAAACGCACAAGGCTACACCTTC. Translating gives CASSYSNAQGYTF.

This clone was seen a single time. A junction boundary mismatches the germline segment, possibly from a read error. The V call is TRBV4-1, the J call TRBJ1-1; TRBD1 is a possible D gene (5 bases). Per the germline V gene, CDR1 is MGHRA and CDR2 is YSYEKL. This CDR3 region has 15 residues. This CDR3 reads CASSQDIRGRAEAFF. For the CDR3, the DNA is TGCGCTAGCAGCCAAGATATAAGGGGTAGAGCTGAAGCTTTCTTT.